One sample yielded the 28 T cell receptor beta chains listed below, sequenced in a study of control samples from healthy donors and cancer patients (dated by TCRdb to the early 2020s). Receptor amplification or capture employed the immunoSEQ multiplex PCR assay. TCRdb retrieved this table from immuneACCESS and kept in-frame rearrangements only. Not all clones are present; in checked studies, unresolved V genes account for under half, and no reason is known for the remainder. The sample table records about 180,000 clones; 90% of these occur just once. The biggest ten clones account for 1.2% to 1.5% of the sample. Sequenced material: blood. The receptors here all came from a woman in her forties or fifties in good health.

The chain employs TRBV28 and TRBJ1-2, with no clear D. CDR3 length equals 16 residues. V gave up 5 bases and J gave up 1 base, with 17 bases separating them. Germline V gene data show CDR1 as MDHEN and CDR2 as SYDVKM. The CDR3 spells CASSLAPGTLNYGYTF. The CDR3 DNA reads as TGTGCCAGCAGTCTCGCACCGGGAACCCTTAACTATGGCTACACCTTC.

The gene calls are TRBV28 and TRBJ1-5; D is undetermined. Germline lookup yields CDR1 MDHEN and CDR2 SYDVKM. This CDR3 is 12 amino acids long. V dropped 6 bases and J dropped 3 bases, with 6 bases sitting between them. The CDR3 DNA reads as TGTGCCAGCAGAGGGAACAATCAGCCCCAGCATTTT. Translation: CASRGNNQPQHF.

The gene calls are TRBV4-1 and TRBJ1-4; a possible D gene is TRBD1 (5 bases). CDR3 length equals 16 residues. CDR1 and CDR2 (germline): MGHRA, YSYEKL. Trimming removed 0 bases from V and 8 bases from J, with 16 bases in between. CDR3 sequence: CASSQEVTGLGEKLFF. CDR3 coding DNA: TGCGCCAGCAGCCAAGAAGTTACAGGTTTGGGGGAAAAACTGTTTTTT.

The chain combines TRBV7-6 with TRBJ1-5; D is undetermined. Germline CDR1 reads SGHVS; CDR2 reads FNYEAQ. V lost 1 base to trimming and J lost 9 bases, with 4 bases between them. This CDR3 is 11 amino acids long. CDR3 sequence (DNA): TGTGCCAGCAGCTTAGGTGGGCCCCAGCATTTT. Translated: CASSLGGPQHF.

This clone was found a few times. The V and J genes are TRBV3-1 (or the pseudogene TRBV3-2) and TRBJ2-7; D perhaps matches TRBD1 (7 bases). The CDR3 is made up of 14 amino acids. V lost 4 bases to trimming and J lost 6 bases, with 16 bases between them. CDR1 and CDR2 (germline): LGHDT, YNNKEL (reference sequence). CDR3 bases: TGTGCCAGCAGCCCAGGGGGAGGCAGGGCCGAGCAGTACTTC. The encoded protein is CASSPGGGRAEQYF.

This clone came up once. The CDR3 DNA is TGTGCCAGCAGCCCCCGTAACTCCATAGAGACCCAGTACTTC. Its protein is CASSPRNSIETQYF. This chain uses TRBV28 with TRBJ2-5; no clear D. Trimming took off 6 bases at V and 4 bases at J, with 15 bases between the two ends. CDR1 and CDR2 from the germline V gene are MDHEN and SYDVKM. The CDR3 loop spans 14 amino acids.

This clone was detected only once. The gene calls are TRBV24-1 and TRBJ1-2; no firm D call. Deletions cut 6 bases from V and 1 base from J, with 5 bases between. The CDR3 is made up of 12 amino acids. CDR1 and CDR2 from the germline V gene are KGHDR and SFDVKD. The chain's CDR3 is CATSQHNYGYTF. CDR3 coding DNA: TGTGCCACCAGTCAGCATAACTATGGCTACACCTTC.

This clone has just one count. The J gene is TRBJ2-2, the V gene TRBV9, with D perhaps TRBD1 (5 bases). The CDR3 spans 14 residues. CDR1 and CDR2 from the germline V gene are SGDLS and YYNGEE. With 2 bases removed from V and 13 bases from J, the gap between germline ends came to 18 bases. CDR3 sequence (DNA): TGTGCCAGCAGCGTTACCCTAACAGGACCAAGGCTGTTTTTT. Translated: CASSVTLTGPRLFF.

A note on this clone: One end of the junction varies from germline; a read error may be responsible. The rearrangement joins TRBV9 to TRBJ1-2; 8 bases are a match to TRBD1. The CDR3 totals 14 residues. Looked up from germline, CDR1 is SGDLS and CDR2 is YYNGEE. In nucleotides, the CDR3 is TGTGCCAGCAGCGCCCAATCCTCAGGGGGCGCCGGCAGCTTC. This codes for CASSAQSSGGAGSF.

The CDR3 loop reads CASSLDGLGGYTF. The CDR3 DNA reads as TGTGCCAGCAGCTTAGATGGCTTAGGGGGCTACACCTTC. The rearrangement joins TRBV7-3 to TRBJ1-2; D unclear. The germline gives CDR1 SGHTA, CDR2 FQGTGA. Trimming took off 2 bases at V and 8 bases at J, with 12 bases between the two ends. This CDR3 region has 13 residues. Drawing the rest from reference TRBV7-3 and TRBJ1-2, the complete variable domain is GAGVSQTPSNKVTEKGKYVELRCDPISGHTALYWYRQSLGQGPEFLIYFQGTGAADDSGLPNDRFFAVRPEGSVSTLKIQRTERGDSAVYLCASSLDGLGGYTFGSGTRLTVV.

This clone came up once. The CDR3 is CASSLSSGADTQYF. The CDR3 DNA is TGTGCCAGCAGCCTAAGTTCGGGAGCCGATACGCAGTATTTT. This sequence joins TRBV3-1 (or the pseudogene TRBV3-2) and TRBJ2-3; possibly TRBD2 for D (6 bases). V lost 4 bases to trimming and J lost 6 bases, with 14 bases between them. Germline CDR1 reads LGHDT; CDR2 reads YNNKEL (reference sequence). This CDR3 has 14 residues.

The chain couples TRBV10-3 to TRBJ1-5, with D maybe TRBD1 (6 bases). V lost 2 bases to trimming and J lost 2 bases, with 10 bases between them. The CDR3 length is 15 residues. Germline loops: CDR1 ENHRY, CDR2 SYGVKD. CDR3 sequence: CAISETPGGNQPQHF. DNA of the CDR3: TGTGCCATCAGTGAGACCCCAGGGGGCAATCAGCCCCAGCATTTT.

This rearrangement joins TRBV28 to TRBJ1-1; a possible D gene is TRBD1 (5 bases). CDR1 MDHEN and CDR2 SYDVKM come from the germline V gene. The CDR3 has 14 amino acids. The ends were cut back, 6 bases at V and 3 bases at J, with 14 bases in the middle. The CDR3 DNA is TGTGCCAGCAGGGGGACCCCGCCGGACACTGAAGCTTTCTTT. Its protein product is CASRGTPPDTEAFF.

This clone came up once. This chain uses TRBV29-1 with TRBJ1-2; D possibly corresponds to TRBD1 (6 bases). This CDR3 contains 12 residues. CDR1 is SQVTM and CDR2 is ANQGSEA in the germline V gene. The V and J ends lost 3 bases and 7 bases respectively, with 12 bases between them. Written as DNA, the CDR3 is TGCAGCGTTGATACAGGGAGGTCTGGCTACACCTTC. Protein sequence: CSVDTGRSGYTF.

J is TRBJ2-1 and V is TRBV19; D might be TRBD1 or TRBD2, each matching 5 bases. This CDR3 is built from 13 residues. Germline V gives CDR1 LNHDA, CDR2 SQIVND (reference sequence). Deletions cut 4 bases from V and 3 bases from J, with 7 bases between. In DNA form, the CDR3 reads TGTGCCAGTAGTAGGGGGATCTACAATGAGCAGTTCTTC. Translation gives CASSRGIYNEQFF.

The chain carries TRBV2 and TRBJ1-3; TRBD1 is a possible D gene (5 bases). Germline values: CDR1 SNHLY, CDR2 FYNNEI. The CDR3 consists of 14 residues. Trimming shortened V by 7 bases and J by 2 bases, and 12 bases separated the two germline ends. The CDR3 bases are TGTGCCAGCAAGGCGGGGGTAGCTGGAAACACCATATATTTT. It codes for CASKAGVAGNTIYF.

The table lists this clone with a count of one. In nucleotides, the CDR3 is TGTGCCAGCAGTTTATCACAGGGGTATAGCTATGGCTACACCTTC. Encoded protein: CASSLSQGYSYGYTF. The chain links TRBV27 to TRBJ1-2; 7 positions match TRBD1. V was clipped by 0 bases and J by 4 bases; unmatched bases: 5. Germline V CDR1 and CDR2: MNHEY, SMNVEV (reference sequence). The CDR3 has 15 amino acids.

The chain recombines TRBV24-1 with TRBJ2-1, with 8 nucleotides matching TRBD2. J was trimmed by 7 bases and V by 9 bases; bases with no gene match: 10. CDR3 size: 14 residues. Germline CDR1 reads KGHDR; CDR2 reads SFDVKD. In nucleotides, the CDR3 is TGTGCCACCGGGGGCGGCGGGAGGAAGAATGAGCAGTTCTTC. It yields the protein CATGGGGRKNEQFF.

The chain couples TRBV3-1 (or the pseudogene TRBV3-2) to TRBJ2-5; D gene unclear. The germline gives CDR1 LGHDT, CDR2 YNNKEL (reference sequence). This CDR3 contains 13 residues. The V gene lost 2 bases and the J gene lost 4 bases, with 8 bases spanning the gap. The CDR3 nucleotides read TGTGCCAGCAGCCAACCCGCCTCAGAGACCCAGTACTTC. Translating gives CASSQPASETQYF.

This clone was counted a single time. The gene calls are TRBV28 and TRBJ2-7, with 8 bases aligning to TRBD1. The germline V gene encodes CDR1 MDHEN and CDR2 SYDVKM. V shed 6 bases, J shed 6 bases, and the junction held 10 bases outside the gene matches. There are 14 residues in the CDR3. CDR3 in DNA: TGTGCCAGCAGACAAGGACAGGGTAGGAGCGAGCAGTACTTC. Translated: CASRQGQGRSEQYF.

J is TRBJ1-4 and V is TRBV27; D not resolved. The CDR3 length is 17 residues. Trimming cost V 2 bases and J 7 bases, with 20 bases left between them. Germline V gene data show CDR1 as MNHEY and CDR2 as SMNVEV (reference sequence). The CDR3 reads CASSLVGPRGEGEKLFF. CDR3 nucleotides: TGTGCCAGCAGTTTAGTCGGGCCCCGGGGAGAGGGTGAAAAACTGTTTTTT.

This sequence joins TRBV5-1 and TRBJ1-2; 7 bases align to TRBD1. CDR1 and CDR2 from the germline V gene are SGHRS and YFSETQ. This CDR3 region has 13 residues. V trimming: 4 bases; J trimming: 4 bases; junction bases outside the gene matches: 4. This CDR3 reads CASSHDRAYGYTF. CDR3 nucleotide sequence: TGCGCCAGCAGCCATGACAGGGCCTATGGCTACACCTTC.

The chain joins TRBV4-3 to TRBJ1-2; possibly TRBD1 for D (6 bases). The germline V gene has CDR1 LGHNA and CDR2 YSLEER. The CDR3 extends over 16 amino acids. The V and J ends lost 4 bases and 4 bases respectively, with 19 bases between them. Here the CDR3 reads CASSPSRSSRGYGYTF. The CDR3 DNA follows: TGCGCCAGCAGCCCGTCTCGGAGCTCCAGGGGCTATGGCTACACCTTC.

J is TRBJ1-2 and V is TRBV25-1; D call uncertain. CDR3 length equals 13 residues. Germline CDR1 MGHDK, CDR2 SYGVNS. V shed 4 bases and J shed 6 bases, with 12 bases lying between them. The CDR3 protein is CASSAYGEDGYTF. The CDR3 DNA reads as TGTGCCAGCAGTGCATACGGGGAGGATGGCTACACCTTC.

CDR3 amino acids: CASSQALDLPGFF. In DNA, the CDR3 is TGTGCCAGCAGCCAAGCCCTGGACCTCCCAGGTTTCTTT. V and J are TRBV13 and TRBJ1-1; D is undetermined. Germline loops: CDR1 PRHDT, CDR2 FYEKMQ (reference sequence). The length of the CDR3 is 13 residues. The V gene lost 5 bases and the J gene lost 13 bases, with 20 bases spanning the gap.

This chain connects TRBV29-1 to TRBJ1-1; D is possibly TRBD1 (5 bases). The germline V gene has CDR1 SQVTM and CDR2 ANQGSEA. V gave up 4 bases and J gave up 3 bases, with 18 bases separating them. This CDR3 is 15 amino acids long. CDR3 coding DNA: TGCAGCGTTGGAGGGGCTCCTTTAAGAGACACTGAAGCTTTCTTT. It specifies CSVGGAPLRDTEAFF.

The V call is TRBV5-4, the J call TRBJ1-2, with D uncertain. Trimming cost V 4 bases and J 5 bases, with 18 bases left between them. Germline CDR1 reads SGHNT; CDR2 reads YYREEE (reference sequence). The length of the CDR3 is 15 residues. The CDR3 here is CASSAYVGAPYGYTF. As DNA, the CDR3 is TGTGCCAGCAGCGCCTACGTTGGCGCCCCATATGGCTACACCTTC. Complete variable domain (other parts from reference TRBV5-4 and TRBJ1-2): ETGVTQSPTHLIKTRGQQVTLRCSSQSGHNTVSWYQQALGQGPQFIFQYYREEENGRGNFPPRFSGLQFPNYSSELNVNALELDDSALYLCASSAYVGAPYGYTFGSGTRLTVV.

The chain uses TRBV28 and TRBJ2-2; TRBD2 might be the D (6 bases). Germline V lookup: CDR1 MDHEN, CDR2 SYDVKM. The V and J ends lost 2 bases and 5 bases respectively, with 12 bases between them. The CDR3 loop spans 15 amino acids. The CDR3 coding sequence is TGTGCCAGCAGTTTAGCGGGGAGCCGTACCGGGGAGCTGTTTTTT. This codes for CASSLAGSRTGELFF.